The rows below give T cell receptor beta chains drawn from one sample of a study of CD8+ T cells in alopecia areata. The method was immunoSEQ multiplex PCR; TCRdb's version includes in-frame clones alone and lacks a portion of them. The sample shows more than 150,000 clones, less than 65% of them seen only once. This sample comprised CD8+ T cells sorted from blood, obtained at week 0. The receptors were sampled from a human donor with alopecia areata. Both conserved end residues are part of each CDR3. A D gene is named only where the DNA matches it firmly. Clone size is given for some rows only: seen once, a few or many times, or a class if the clone is expanded.

J,V,D,size,DNA,CDR3
TRBJ2-1,TRBV30,-,-,TGTGCCTGGAGTGTCCTCGGAGGGAATGAGCAGTTCTTC,CAWSVLGGNEQFF
TRBJ1-2,TRBV19,TRBD1,few,TGTGCCAGTACCAGACCGGGACAGGGTTTTGTTGGCTATGGCTACACCTTC,CASTRPGQGFVGYGYTF
TRBJ2-7,TRBV5-1,-,many,TGCGCCAGCAGCTTGAGGGGGGCCAACTACGAGCAGTACTTC,CASSLRGANYEQYF
TRBJ2-7,TRBV7-9,TRBD2,few,TGTGCCAGCAGCTCTAGCGGGGAAAGCTCCTACGAGCAGTACTTC,CASSSSGESSYEQYF
TRBJ1-2,TRBV28,TRBD1,-,TGTGCCAGCAGTTTAGCGGGACAGGGACGCTATGGCTACACCTTC,CASSLAGQGRYGYTF
TRBJ1-2,TRBV14,-,-,TGTGCCAGCAGCCCTGACTTGTATGGCTACACCTTC,CASSPDLYGYTF
TRBJ2-3,TRBV7-8,TRBD2,many,TGTGCCAGCAGCTTAGGTAGCGGGGGGCCGCGTGATACGCAGTATTTT,CASSLGSGGPRDTQYF
TRBJ2-6,TRBV15,TRBD2,few,TGTGCCACCAGAGGGGAGGGATCTGGGGCCAACGTCCTGACTTTC,CATRGEGSGANVLTF
TRBJ1-2,TRBV4-3,-,few,TGCGCCAGCAGCCAAGATTTTGGCACCAAAATGGTTGGCTACACCTTC,CASSQDFGTKMVGYTF
TRBJ2-7,TRBV5-1,TRBD2,few,TGCGCCAGCAGCTTAGGACCCCGGGAGCGGGGGATCTACGAGCAGTACTTC,CASSLGPRERGIYEQYF
TRBJ1-1,TRBV30,-,few,TGTGCCTGGAGTGTGTTCAAGAACACTGAAGCTTTCTTT,CAWSVFKNTEAFF
TRBJ2-7,TRBV7-9,TRBD1,-,TGTGCCAGCAGACCAGGACAGGGTATAGAGCAGTACTTC,CASRPGQGIEQYF
TRBJ2-6,TRBV6-5,-,few,TGTGCCAGCAGACTCGATACCTCTGGGGCCAACGTCCTGACTTTC,CASRLDTSGANVLTF
TRBJ1-1,TRBV11-2,-,-,TGTGCCAGCAGCCCGGAGAACACTGAAGCTTTCTTT,CASSPENTEAFF
TRBJ2-3,TRBV30,TRBD2,few,TGTGCCTGGAGTAGTAGCGGGGGGACAGATACGCAGTATTTT,CAWSSSGGTDTQYF
TRBJ2-7,TRBV6-5,-,-,TGTGCCAGCAGTTACTCGACTGACACGGGGGAGCAGTACTTC,CASSYSTDTGEQYF
TRBJ2-5,TRBV13,-,-,TGTGCCAGCAGCAGTCGGGGAGCCCAAGAGACCCAGTACTTC,CASSSRGAQETQYF
TRBJ1-2,TRBV25-1,-,-,TGTGCCAGCAGTGATTCCTTCGGGAACACCTTC,CASSDSFGNTF
TRBJ2-4,TRBV5-1,-,once,TGCGCCAGCAGTGGAAGGCCCGACTACTTC,CASSGRPDYF
TRBJ2-7,TRBV4-1,TRBD1,-,TGCGCCAGCAGCCAAGATTGGCCAGGGGGCTCCTACGAGCAGTACTTC,CASSQDWPGGSYEQYF
TRBJ2-3,TRBV23-1,TRBD2,-,TGCGCCAGCAGTCAACTAGCGGGGGACGTCCCTCACACAGATACGCAGTATTTT,CASSQLAGDVPHTDTQYF
TRBJ2-1,TRBV7-3,-,-,TGTGCCAGCAGCCAATATGGGACGGGAAATGAGCAGTTCTTC,CASSQYGTGNEQFF
TRBJ2-3,TRBV4-3,TRBD1,-,TGCGCCAGCAGCCCCCCCCAGGGGGCGGATACGCAGTATTTT,CASSPPQGADTQYF
TRBJ1-1,TRBV30,-,few,TGTGCCTGGAGTGTAATAAGGGAGGGCGATGAAGCTTTCTTT,CAWSVIREGDEAFF
TRBJ2-3,TRBV25-1,-,once,TGTGCCAGCTCGGGATTCCCCCTCGTAGATACGCAGTATTTT,CASSGFPLVDTQYF
TRBJ1-2,TRBV5-4,TRBD1,-,TGTGCCAGCAGCTTCGACAGGGGCTATGGCTACACCTTC,CASSFDRGYGYTF
TRBJ1-2,TRBV30,-,-,TGTGCCTGGAGTTTAACGTGGGAGGATGGCTACACCTTC,CAWSLTWEDGYTF
TRBJ2-2,TRBV7-8,-,few,TGTGCCAGCAGCCCCCCCGGGACACAGAACACCGGGGAGCTGTTTTTT,CASSPPGTQNTGELFF
TRBJ1-1,TRBV2,-,few,TGTGCCAGCAGGATTGGGCCGGCCTGCTTT,CASRIGPACF
TRBJ1-1,TRBV30,-,-,TGTGCCTGGAACCCGGGGAACACTGAAGCTTTCTTT,CAWNPGNTEAFF
TRBJ2-3,TRBV9,-,-,TGTGCCAGCAGCAAGGGACATAAGGATACGCAGTATTTT,CASSKGHKDTQYF
TRBJ2-1,TRBV9,-,-,TGTGCCAGCAGCGGCCCCTGGGGGAGCTCCTACAATGAGCAGTTCTTC,CASSGPWGSSYNEQFF
TRBJ1-5,TRBV7-9,-,-,TGTGCCAGCAGCGACGGACAGAGGATCAAGCCCCAGCATTTT,CASSDGQRIKPQHF
TRBJ2-1,TRBV9,-,few,TGTGCCAGCAGCGATGGGACCCGGAATGAGCAGTTCTTC,CASSDGTRNEQFF
TRBJ2-7,TRBV7-9,TRBD1,-,TGTGCCAGCTACACTACGACAGGGGCCGTGACCTACGAGCAGTACTTC,CASYTTTGAVTYEQYF
TRBJ2-2,TRBV7-6,TRBD1,-,TGTGCCAGCAGCGTACAGGGGTCCGGGGAGCTGTTTTTT,CASSVQGSGELFF
TRBJ1-1,TRBV4-3,-,-,TGCGCCAGCAGCCAAGACGCAGGGGCAGGAATGAACACTGAAGCTTTCTTT,CASSQDAGAGMNTEAFF
TRBJ1-1,TRBV7-2,-,-,TGTGCCAGCAGCTTAGAGGACCCAGGGAACACTGAAGCTTTCTTT,CASSLEDPGNTEAFF
TRBJ2-1,TRBV2,-,few,TGTGCCAGCAGGGGAGAGGGAGATGAGCAGTTCTTC,CASRGEGDEQFF
TRBJ2-7,TRBV7-6,-,once,TGTGCCAGCAGCGGTCAGGCGAGGGACGGTACCTACGAGCAGTACTTC,CASSGQARDGTYEQYF
TRBJ1-2,TRBV29-1,-,few,TGCAGCGTTGAAGGGACAGCCAGTTATGGCTACACCTTC,CSVEGTASYGYTF
TRBJ2-3,TRBV5-1,-,-,TGCGCCAGCAAGGACAGTAGCACAGATACGCAGTATTTT,CASKDSSTDTQYF